These T cell receptor beta chains were read from a single sample in a study of T cell responses to AZD1222 COVID-19 vaccine. Sequencing was performed with immunoSEQ multiplex PCR; in TCRdb, only in-frame clones are kept and a portion is missing. Among approximately 100,000 clones listed, about 87% were seen once. This specimen was peripheral blood, taken 28 days after the second AZD1222 dose. These receptors were obtained from an adult who received the AZD1222 COVID-19 vaccine. Both conserved end residues are part of each CDR3. A D gene is named only where the DNA matches it firmly. Clone size is not always given. Where it is, it says once, few, many or a class for expanded clones.

-,-,TRBJ1-6,TRBV18,CASSPRGAADNSPLHF,TGTGCCAGCTCACCCCGAGGGGCGGCGGATAATTCACCCCTCCACTTT
-,-,TRBJ2-7,TRBV28,CASSLFQGAHEQYF,TGTGCCAGCAGTTTATTTCAGGGAGCCCACGAGCAGTACTTC
TRBD1,-,TRBJ1-6,TRBV7-2,CASSSGTGENSPLHF,TGTGCCAGCAGCTCCGGGACAGGGGAGAATTCACCCCTCCACTTT
TRBD1,-,TRBJ1-4,TRBV19,CASSLRQGTNEKLFF,TGTGCCAGTAGCCTGAGACAGGGTACTAATGAAAAACTGTTTTTT
TRBD1,-,TRBJ2-7,TRBV29-1,CSASGGQGTYEQYF,TGCAGCGCTTCCGGGGGACAGGGGACCTACGAGCAGTACTTC
-,few,TRBJ2-7,TRBV28,CASSLLVGEQYF,TGTGCCAGCAGTTTACTAGTCGGGGAGCAGTACTTC
-,-,TRBJ1-4,TRBV27,CASSWDYATNEKLFF,TGTGCCAGCAGTTGGGACTACGCAACTAATGAAAAACTGTTTTTT
TRBD2,-,TRBJ2-2,TRBV5-5,CASKLGGGTNTGELFF,TGTGCCAGCAAACTCGGCGGGGGGACGAACACCGGGGAGCTGTTTTTT
-,-,TRBJ1-6,TRBV28,CASSLLSPTPLHF,TGTGCCAGCAGTTTATTGTCCCCGACACCCCTCCACTTT
TRBD1,-,TRBJ2-7,TRBV7-3,CASSLNPPGTGLYEQYF,TGTGCCAGCAGCTTAAACCCCCCCGGGACAGGCCTCTACGAGCAGTACTTC
TRBD1,once,TRBJ1-2,TRBV7-6,CASSTGQGIYGYTF,TGTGCCAGCAGCACAGGACAGGGAATCTATGGCTACACCTTC
-,-,TRBJ2-1,TRBV7-2,CASSLAQDRFSYNEQFF,TGTGCCAGCAGCTTAGCCCAAGACAGGTTCTCCTACAATGAGCAGTTCTTC
TRBD2,-,TRBJ2-5,TRBV10-3,CAISESLAGANLETQYF,TGTGCCATCAGTGAGTCTCTAGCGGGAGCGAACTTGGAGACCCAGTACTTC
-,-,TRBJ2-3,TRBV3-1/TRBV3-2,CASSQRTSDHTDTQYF,TGTGCCAGCAGCCAAAGAACCAGCGACCACACAGATACGCAGTATTTT
TRBD1,-,TRBJ2-5,TRBV25-1,CASSEYMGTGEETQYF,TGTGCCAGCAGTGAATATATGGGGACAGGGGAAGAGACCCAGTACTTC
-,-,TRBJ1-3,TRBV11-2,CASSLIGQGVGNTIYF,TGTGCCAGCAGCTTAATTGGTCAGGGTGTGGGAAACACCATATATTTT
TRBD1,-,TRBJ2-1,TRBV12-5,CASVFGGTWDREAYNEQFF,TGTGCTAGTGTCTTTGGGGGGACTTGGGACAGGGAAGCCTACAATGAGCAGTTCTTC
TRBD1,-,TRBJ2-3,TRBV5-4,CASSSDRGFTDTQYF,TGTGCCAGCAGCTCGGACAGGGGGTTCACAGATACGCAGTATTTT
TRBD1,-,TRBJ2-7,TRBV6-2/TRBV6-3,CASSSPGQPYEQYF,TGTGCCAGCAGTTCGCCGGGACAGCCCTATGAGCAGTACTTC
TRBD1,-,TRBJ1-1,TRBV19,CASSAPRQGATEAFF,TGTGCCAGTAGTGCACCCCGACAGGGAGCCACTGAAGCTTTCTTT
TRBD1,-,TRBJ1-6,TRBV9,CASTRQGDNSPLHF,TGTGCCAGCACAAGACAGGGAGATAATTCACCCCTCCACTTT
-,-,TRBJ1-3,TRBV15,CATSREADRPAGNTIYF,TGTGCCACCAGCAGAGAGGCCGACAGGCCAGCTGGAAACACCATATATTTT
-,-,TRBJ1-2,TRBV7-8,CASSLDPGVYGYTF,TGTGCCAGCAGCTTAGACCCGGGGGTGTATGGCTACACCTTC
TRBD1,-,TRBJ1-1,TRBV9,CASSVQGDWNTEAFF,TGTGCCAGCAGCGTACAGGGGGACTGGAACACTGAAGCTTTCTTT
-,-,TRBJ1-2,TRBV4-1,CASSQDALSGETEGYTF,TGCGCCAGCAGCCAAGATGCATTGTCAGGGGAAACTGAGGGCTACACCTTC
-,-,TRBJ2-1,TRBV4-1,CASSQVFTGSSYNEQFF,TGCGCCAGCAGCCAAGTTTTCACGGGTTCCTCCTACAATGAGCAGTTCTTC
TRBD2,once,TRBJ2-3,TRBV9,CASSETGLAGVTDTQYF,TGTGCCAGCAGCGAGACGGGACTAGCGGGAGTCACAGATACGCAGTATTTT
-,-,TRBJ1-1,TRBV6-6,CASRPRPQINTEAFF,TGTGCCAGCAGGCCCCGCCCACAAATTAACACTGAAGCTTTCTTT
-,-,TRBJ1-6,TRBV18,CASSQQGLNSPLHF,TGTGCCAGCTCCCAACAGGGATTGAATTCACCCCTCCACTTT
-,-,TRBJ2-7,TRBV19,CASSPLDSLSYEQYF,TGTGCCAGTAGTCCGTTGGACAGTTTATCCTACGAGCAGTACTTC
TRBD2,-,TRBJ2-1,TRBV27,CASSLLTSGSLSYNEQFF,TGTGCCAGCAGTTTATTGACTAGCGGGAGTCTCTCCTACAATGAGCAGTTCTTC
TRBD1,-,TRBJ2-7,TRBV7-3,CASSFGLWDGTGGYEQYF,TGTGCCAGCAGCTTCGGATTATGGGACGGGACAGGGGGCTACGAGCAGTACTTC
-,-,TRBJ1-1,TRBV7-2,CASSLVVALNTEAFF,TGTGCCAGCAGCTTAGTAGTAGCCTTGAACACTGAAGCTTTCTTT
-,once,TRBJ1-1,TRBV30,CAWSVTENTEAFF,TGTGCCTGGAGTGTAACAGAGAACACTGAAGCTTTCTTT
TRBD1,-,TRBJ1-1,TRBV11-2,CASSYGQGTEAFF,TGTGCCAGCAGCTACGGACAGGGCACTGAAGCTTTCTTT
TRBD2,-,TRBJ2-7,TRBV28,CASSTSGNSYEQYF,TGTGCCAGCAGTACTAGCGGCAATTCCTACGAGCAGTACTTC
-,-,TRBJ2-7,TRBV27,CASREGPTYSYEQYF,TGTGCCAGCAGGGAGGGCCCGACGTACTCCTACGAGCAGTACTTC
TRBD1,-,TRBJ2-7,TRBV6-5,CASRDPGQGRYEQYF,TGTGCCAGCAGGGATCCGGGACAGGGGCGTTACGAGCAGTACTTC
TRBD2,-,TRBJ2-1,TRBV18,CASSPTLLAGDLDEQFF,TGTGCCAGCTCACCTACCCTGCTAGCGGGAGATTTGGATGAGCAGTTCTTC
-,-,TRBJ2-7,TRBV5-8,CASSLEWTTPYEQYF,TGTGCCAGCAGCTTGGAGTGGACTACCCCCTACGAGCAGTACTTC
TRBD2,-,TRBJ2-1,TRBV28,CASSFGLGAGGRNEQFF,TGTGCCAGCAGTTTTGGTTTAGGAGCGGGAGGGCGGAATGAGCAGTTCTTC
-,-,TRBJ2-7,TRBV4-1,CASSPATAYEQYF,TGCGCCAGCAGCCCCGCGACAGCTTACGAGCAGTACTTC
-,-,TRBJ2-3,TRBV7-9,CASSLAMTRTDTQYF,TGTGCCAGCAGCTTAGCGATGACTAGGACAGATACGCAGTATTTT
-,-,TRBJ1-5,TRBV5-5,CASSLGASHNQPQHF,TGTGCCAGCAGCCTAGGGGCGTCGCACAATCAGCCCCAGCATTTT
TRBD1,-,TRBJ2-4,TRBV7-2,CASSSGQGTLAKNIQYF,TGTGCCAGCAGCAGTGGACAGGGGACCCTAGCCAAAAACATTCAGTACTTC
-,-,TRBJ1-2,TRBV11-2,CASSFRTEYYGYTF,TGTGCCAGCAGCTTTAGGACAGAATATTATGGCTACACCTTC
-,-,TRBJ2-7,TRBV6-4,CASSSRGVSSYEQYF,TGTGCCAGCAGCTCCAGGGGAGTCAGCTCCTACGAGCAGTACTTC
TRBD2,once,TRBJ2-1,TRBV7-8,CASSIGELAGGIYNEQFF,TGTGCCAGCAGCATCGGGGAGCTAGCGGGAGGGATTTACAATGAGCAGTTCTTC
-,-,TRBJ2-6,TRBV28,CASSLQEDVLTF,TGTGCCAGCAGCCTCCAAGAGGACGTCCTGACTTTC
TRBD1,-,TRBJ1-1,TRBV7-7,CASSPDRGAEAFF,TGTGCTAGCAGTCCCGACAGGGGTGCTGAAGCTTTCTTT
-,-,TRBJ2-3,TRBV7-3,CASSLNTDGDTQYF,TGTGCCAGCAGCTTAAACACAGATGGAGATACGCAGTATTTT
-,-,TRBJ2-5,TRBV28,CASSFGGTQYF,TGTGCCAGCAGTTTCGGGGGGACCCAGTACTTC
TRBD1,once,TRBJ2-1,TRBV18,CASSPGTGGTGEQFF,TGTGCCAGCTCACCGGGGACAGGGGGCACAGGGGAGCAGTTCTTC
TRBD2,-,TRBJ2-1,TRBV27,CASSLGLDTYNEQFF,TGTGCCAGCAGTCTGGGACTAGACACCTACAATGAGCAGTTCTTC
TRBD1,-,TRBJ2-1,TRBV6-5,CASIMDRGGYEQFF,TGTGCCAGCATTATGGACAGGGGAGGGTATGAGCAGTTCTTC
TRBD1,-,TRBJ2-2,TRBV7-8,CASSRPGQGPRGGELFF,TGTGCCAGCAGCCGTCCGGGACAGGGCCCTCGGGGCGGGGAGCTGTTTTTT
TRBD1,-,TRBJ1-2,TRBV9,CASSLGTGAAWFFYGYTF,TGTGCCAGCAGCCTCGGGACAGGGGCCGCGTGGTTCTTCTATGGCTACACCTTC
-,-,TRBJ1-1,TRBV28,CASSSVTAAEAFF,TGTGCCAGCAGCTCGGTCACAGCGGCTGAAGCTTTCTTT
-,-,TRBJ2-1,TRBV7-2,CASRRLAYNEQFF,TGTGCCAGCAGACGACTAGCCTACAATGAGCAGTTCTTC
-,-,TRBJ2-7,TRBV15,CATSSGYYEQYF,TGTGCCACCAGCAGCGGGTACTACGAGCAGTACTTC